Given below is one T cell receptor (beta chain) in context. The CDR3 covers 12 residues. The germline V and J ends were trimmed by 2 bases and 10 bases, with 13 bases remaining between them. Germline CDR1 GTSNPN, CDR2 SVGIG (reference sequence). This entry is derived from a study of CD8+ T cells in alopecia areata. Study-level background: Each day, treated patients took oral tofacitinib twice, at 5 to 10 mg per dose.

Treatment noted: oral pan-JAK inhibitor, 5-10 mg twice daily. RNA extraction and reverse transcription yielded cDNA as sequencing template. TCRdb's table, derived via immunoSEQ multiplex PCR, lists solely in-frame clones and lacks some. The table has 200,000 to 250,000 clones, around 65% seen once. Sequences were derived from CD4+ T cells sorted from blood, sampled at week 4, from a patient treated with tofacitinib. This sequence originates from a human donor with alopecia areata. The chain employs TRBV30 and TRBJ2-3; a weak D match, TRBD2 (5 bases). CDR3 in amino acids: CAWSSGVYAQYF. Here the CDR3 DNA reads TGTGCCTGGAGTTCCGGGGTATATGCGCAGTATTTT.